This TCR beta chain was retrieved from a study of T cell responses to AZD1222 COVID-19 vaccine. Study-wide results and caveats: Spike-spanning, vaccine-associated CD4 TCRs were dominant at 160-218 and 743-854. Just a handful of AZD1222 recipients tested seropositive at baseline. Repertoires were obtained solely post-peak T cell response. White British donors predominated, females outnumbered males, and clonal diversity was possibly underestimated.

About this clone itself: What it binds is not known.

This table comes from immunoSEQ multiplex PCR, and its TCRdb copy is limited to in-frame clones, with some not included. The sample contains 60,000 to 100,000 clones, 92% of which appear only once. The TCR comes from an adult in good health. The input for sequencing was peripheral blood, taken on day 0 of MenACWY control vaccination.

The CDR3 DNA reads as TGCGCCAGCAGCTCGAACGGGGAGTTGAGCTTGAATTCACCCCTCCACTTT. As protein: CASSSNGELSLNSPLHF. The chain is built from TRBV5-1 and TRBJ1-6; D remains ambiguous. CDR1 and CDR2 from the germline V gene are SGHRS and YFSETQ. V lost 3 bases and J lost 7, with 20 bases in between. The CDR3 spans 17 residues.